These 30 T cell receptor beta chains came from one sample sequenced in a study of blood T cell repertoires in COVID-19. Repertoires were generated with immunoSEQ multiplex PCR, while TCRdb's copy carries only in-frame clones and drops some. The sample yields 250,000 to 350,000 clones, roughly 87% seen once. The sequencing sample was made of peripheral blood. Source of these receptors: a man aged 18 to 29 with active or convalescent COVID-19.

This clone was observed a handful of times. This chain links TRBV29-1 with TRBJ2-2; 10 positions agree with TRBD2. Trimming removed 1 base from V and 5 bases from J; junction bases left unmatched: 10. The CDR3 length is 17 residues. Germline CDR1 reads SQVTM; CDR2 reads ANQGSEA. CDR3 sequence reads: CSVEGLAGAGGTGELFF. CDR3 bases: TGCAGCGTTGAAGGGCTAGCGGGAGCCGGAGGGACCGGGGAGCTGTTTTTT.

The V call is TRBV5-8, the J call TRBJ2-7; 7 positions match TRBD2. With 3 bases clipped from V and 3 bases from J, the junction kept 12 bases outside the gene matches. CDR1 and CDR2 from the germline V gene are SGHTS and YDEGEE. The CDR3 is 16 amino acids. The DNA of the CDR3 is TGTGCCAGCAGCTCATTTGGGGGGGAACATAACTACGAGCAGTACTTC. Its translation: CASSSFGGEHNYEQYF.

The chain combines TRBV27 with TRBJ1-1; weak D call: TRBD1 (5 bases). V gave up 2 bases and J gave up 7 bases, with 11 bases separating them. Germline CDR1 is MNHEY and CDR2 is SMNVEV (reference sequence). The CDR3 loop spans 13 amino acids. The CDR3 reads CASSLIQGGEAFF. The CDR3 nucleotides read TGTGCCAGCAGTTTAATCCAGGGAGGTGAAGCTTTCTTT.

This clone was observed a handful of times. CDR3 region: CASRSMGQGTANTF. CDR3 sequence (DNA): TGTGCCAGCAGATCTATGGGACAGGGGACGGCAAACACCTTC. V gene TRBV6-5 combines with J gene TRBJ1-2; 10 bases match TRBD1. The germline gives CDR1 MNHEY, CDR2 SVGAGI. The CDR3 spans 14 residues. Germline trimming cut 6 bases from V and 12 bases from J; bases unmatched to any gene: 13.

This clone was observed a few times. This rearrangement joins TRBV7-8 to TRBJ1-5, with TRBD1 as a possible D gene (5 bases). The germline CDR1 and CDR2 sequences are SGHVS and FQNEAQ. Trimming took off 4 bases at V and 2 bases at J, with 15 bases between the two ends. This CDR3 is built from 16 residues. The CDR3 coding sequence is TGTGCCAGCAGCTCCCCGAACCGGGGGGGCAATCAGCCCCAGCATTTT. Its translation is CASSSPNRGGNQPQHF. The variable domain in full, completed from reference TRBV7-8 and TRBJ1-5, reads GAGVSQSPRYKVAKRGQDVALRCDPISGHVSLFWYQQALGQGPEFLTYFQNEAQLDKSGLPSDRFFAERPEGSVSTLKIQRTQQEDSAVYLCASSSPNRGGNQPQHFGDGTRLSIL.

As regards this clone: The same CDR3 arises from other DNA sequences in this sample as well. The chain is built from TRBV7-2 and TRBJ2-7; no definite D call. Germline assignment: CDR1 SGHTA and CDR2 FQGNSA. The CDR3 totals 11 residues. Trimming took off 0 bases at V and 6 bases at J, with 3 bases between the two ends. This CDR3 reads CASSLAREQYF. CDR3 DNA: TGTGCCAGCAGCTTAGCTCGCGAGCAGTACTTC.

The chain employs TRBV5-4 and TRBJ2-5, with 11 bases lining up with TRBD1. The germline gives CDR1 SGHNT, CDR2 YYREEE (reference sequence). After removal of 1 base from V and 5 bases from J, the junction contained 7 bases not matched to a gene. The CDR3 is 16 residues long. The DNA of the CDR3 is TGTGCCAGCAGCTTGAGGACAGGGGGCGATTTGGAGACCCAGTACTTC. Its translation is CASSLRTGGDLETQYF.

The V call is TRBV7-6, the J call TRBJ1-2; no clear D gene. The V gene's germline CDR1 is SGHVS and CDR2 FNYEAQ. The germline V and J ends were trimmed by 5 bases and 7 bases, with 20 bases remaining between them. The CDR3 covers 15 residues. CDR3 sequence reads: CASSPRLGSLSGYTF. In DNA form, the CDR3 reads TGTGCCAGCAGCCCGAGGCTAGGTTCTCTATCTGGCTACACCTTC.

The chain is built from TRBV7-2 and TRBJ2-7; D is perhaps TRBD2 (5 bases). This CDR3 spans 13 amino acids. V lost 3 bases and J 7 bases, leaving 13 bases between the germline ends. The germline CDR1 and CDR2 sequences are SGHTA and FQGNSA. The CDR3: CASSFGLSREQYF. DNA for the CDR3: TGTGCCAGCAGCTTCGGACTTTCGAGGGAGCAGTACTTC.

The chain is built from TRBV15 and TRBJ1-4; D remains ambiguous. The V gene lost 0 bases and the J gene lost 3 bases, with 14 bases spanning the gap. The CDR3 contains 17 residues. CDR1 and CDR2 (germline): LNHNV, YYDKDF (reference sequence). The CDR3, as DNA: TGTGCCACCAGCAGAGAATTCGTGGGCTCGGCTAATGAAAAACTGTTTTTT. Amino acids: CATSREFVGSANEKLFF.

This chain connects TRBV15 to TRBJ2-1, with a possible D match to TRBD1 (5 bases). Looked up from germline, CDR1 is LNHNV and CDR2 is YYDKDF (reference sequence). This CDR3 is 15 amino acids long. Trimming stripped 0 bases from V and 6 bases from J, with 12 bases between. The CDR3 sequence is CATSREGLYFNEQFF. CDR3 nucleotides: TGTGCCACCAGCAGAGAGGGGCTCTATTTCAATGAGCAGTTCTTC.

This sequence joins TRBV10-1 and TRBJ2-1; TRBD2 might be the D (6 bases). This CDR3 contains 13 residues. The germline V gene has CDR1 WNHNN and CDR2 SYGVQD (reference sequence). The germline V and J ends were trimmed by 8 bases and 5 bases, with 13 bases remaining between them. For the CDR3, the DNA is TGCGCCAGCGGGGGGTTGATCAACAATGAGCAGTTCTTC. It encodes CASGGLINNEQFF.

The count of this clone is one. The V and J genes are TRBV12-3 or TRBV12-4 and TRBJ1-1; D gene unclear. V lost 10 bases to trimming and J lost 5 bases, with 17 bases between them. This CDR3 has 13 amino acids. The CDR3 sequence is CATSLGAGTEAFF. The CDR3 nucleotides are TGTGCCACCTCCCTTGGTGCCGGTACTGAAGCTTTCTTT.

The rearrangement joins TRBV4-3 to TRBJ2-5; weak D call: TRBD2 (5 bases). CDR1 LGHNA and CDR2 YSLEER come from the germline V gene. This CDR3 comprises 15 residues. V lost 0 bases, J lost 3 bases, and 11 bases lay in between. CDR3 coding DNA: TGCGCCAGCAGCCAAGAGCCCAGCGGCGAAGAGACCCAGTACTTC. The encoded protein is CASSQEPSGEETQYF.

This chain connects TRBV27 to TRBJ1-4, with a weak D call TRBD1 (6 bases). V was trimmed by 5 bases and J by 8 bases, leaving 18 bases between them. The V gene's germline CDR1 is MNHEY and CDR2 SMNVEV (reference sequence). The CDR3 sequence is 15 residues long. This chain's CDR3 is CASSPQGRRSEKLFF. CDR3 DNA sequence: TGTGCCAGCAGTCCCCAGGGGCGCAGGAGCGAAAAACTGTTTTTT.

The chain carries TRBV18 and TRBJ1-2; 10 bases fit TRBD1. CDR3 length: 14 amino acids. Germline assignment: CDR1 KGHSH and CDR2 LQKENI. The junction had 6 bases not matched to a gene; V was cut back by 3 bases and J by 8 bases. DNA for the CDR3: TGTGCCAGCTCACCGGGGACAGGGGATCGGGGCTACACCTTC. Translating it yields CASSPGTGDRGYTF.

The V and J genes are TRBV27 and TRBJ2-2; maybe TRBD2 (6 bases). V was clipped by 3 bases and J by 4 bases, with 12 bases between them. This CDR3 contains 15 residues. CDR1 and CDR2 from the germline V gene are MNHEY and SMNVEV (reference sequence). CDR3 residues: CASSFGGVGTGELFF. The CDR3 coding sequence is TGTGCCAGCAGTTTCGGGGGAGTGGGCACCGGGGAGCTGTTTTTT.

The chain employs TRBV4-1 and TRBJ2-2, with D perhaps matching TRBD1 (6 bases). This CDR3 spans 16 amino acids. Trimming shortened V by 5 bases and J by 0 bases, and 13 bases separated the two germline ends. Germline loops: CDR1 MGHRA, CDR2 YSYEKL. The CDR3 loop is CASSSYTGSNTGELFF. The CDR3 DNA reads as TGCGCCAGCAGCTCCTATACAGGGTCGAACACCGGGGAGCTGTTTTTT.

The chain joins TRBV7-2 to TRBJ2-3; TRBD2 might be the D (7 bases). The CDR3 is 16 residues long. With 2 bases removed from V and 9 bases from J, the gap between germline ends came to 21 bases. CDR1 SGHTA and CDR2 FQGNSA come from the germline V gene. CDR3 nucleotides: TGTGCCAGCAGCTTACGCGGGGGCTCCTTTCTGGGGACGCAGTATTTT. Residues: CASSLRGGSFLGTQYF.

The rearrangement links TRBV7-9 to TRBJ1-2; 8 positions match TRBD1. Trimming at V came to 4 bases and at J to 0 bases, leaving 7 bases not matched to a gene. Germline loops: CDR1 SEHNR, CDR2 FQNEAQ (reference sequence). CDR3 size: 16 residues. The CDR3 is CASSSTGGAANYGYTF. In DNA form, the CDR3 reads TGTGCCAGCAGCTCTACAGGGGGTGCAGCTAACTATGGCTACACCTTC.

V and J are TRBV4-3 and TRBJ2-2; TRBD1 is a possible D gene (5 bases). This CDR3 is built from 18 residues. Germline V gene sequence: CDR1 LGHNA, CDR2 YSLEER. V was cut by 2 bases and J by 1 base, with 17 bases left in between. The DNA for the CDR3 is TGCGCCAGCAGCCAACCTGTAGGGGCGACATTGAACACCGGGGAGCTGTTTTTT. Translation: CASSQPVGATLNTGELFF.

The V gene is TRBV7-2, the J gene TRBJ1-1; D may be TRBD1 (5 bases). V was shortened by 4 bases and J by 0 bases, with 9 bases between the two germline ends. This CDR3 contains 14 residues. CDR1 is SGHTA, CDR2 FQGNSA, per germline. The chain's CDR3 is CASSWSGMNTEAFF. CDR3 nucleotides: TGTGCCAGCAGCTGGTCAGGGATGAACACTGAAGCTTTCTTT.

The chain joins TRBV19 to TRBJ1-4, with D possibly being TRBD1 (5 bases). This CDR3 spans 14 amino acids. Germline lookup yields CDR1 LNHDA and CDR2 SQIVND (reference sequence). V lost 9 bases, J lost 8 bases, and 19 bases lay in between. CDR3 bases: TGTGCCAGCTCCAAGAGGGATGGGGGGGAAAAACTGTTTTTT. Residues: CASSKRDGGEKLFF.

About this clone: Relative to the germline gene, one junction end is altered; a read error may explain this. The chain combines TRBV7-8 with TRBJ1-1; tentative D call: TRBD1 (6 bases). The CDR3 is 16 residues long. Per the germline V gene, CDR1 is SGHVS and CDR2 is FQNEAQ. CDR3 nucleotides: TGTGCCAGCAGCCTAGCGGGGAAGGGGGTTTACACTGAAGCTTTCTTT. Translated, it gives CASSLAGKGVYTEAFF. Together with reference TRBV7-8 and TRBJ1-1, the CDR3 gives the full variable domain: GAGVSQSPRYKVAKRGQDVALRCDPISGHVSLFWYQQALGQGPEFLTYFQNEAQLDKSGLPSDRFFAERPEGSVSTLKIQRTQQEDSAVYLCASSLAGKGVYTEAFFGQGTRLTVV.

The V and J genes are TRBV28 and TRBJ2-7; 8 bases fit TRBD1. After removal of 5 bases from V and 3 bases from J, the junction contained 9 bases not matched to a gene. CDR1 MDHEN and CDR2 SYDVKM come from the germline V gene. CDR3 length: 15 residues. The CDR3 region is CASSNTGGSNYEQYF. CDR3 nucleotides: TGTGCCAGCAGTAACACAGGGGGGAGTAACTACGAGCAGTACTTC.

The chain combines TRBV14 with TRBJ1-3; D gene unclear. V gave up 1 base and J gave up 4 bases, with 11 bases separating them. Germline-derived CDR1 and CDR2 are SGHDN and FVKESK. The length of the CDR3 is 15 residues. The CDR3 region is CASSQVSGRGNTIYF. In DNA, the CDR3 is TGTGCCAGCAGCCAAGTATCAGGCCGAGGAAACACCATATATTTT.

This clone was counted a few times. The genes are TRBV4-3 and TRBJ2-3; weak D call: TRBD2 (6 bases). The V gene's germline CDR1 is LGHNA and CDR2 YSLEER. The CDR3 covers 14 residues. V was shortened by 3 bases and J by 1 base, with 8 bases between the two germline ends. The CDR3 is CASSQGGGTDTQYF. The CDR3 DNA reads TGCGCCAGCAGCCAGGGCGGGGGCACAGATACGCAGTATTTT.

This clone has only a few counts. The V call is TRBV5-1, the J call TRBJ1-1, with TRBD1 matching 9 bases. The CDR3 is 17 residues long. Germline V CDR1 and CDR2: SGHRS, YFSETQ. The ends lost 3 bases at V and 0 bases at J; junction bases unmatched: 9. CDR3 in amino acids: CASSSYGQGLMNTEAFF. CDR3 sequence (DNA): TGCGCCAGCAGCTCTTACGGACAGGGGCTCATGAACACTGAAGCTTTCTTT.

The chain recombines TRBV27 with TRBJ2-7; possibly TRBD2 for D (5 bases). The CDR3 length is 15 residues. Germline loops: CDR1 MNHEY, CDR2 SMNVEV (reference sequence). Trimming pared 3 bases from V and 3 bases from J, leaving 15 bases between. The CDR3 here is CASSFSGLRLYEQYF. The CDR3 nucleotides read TGTGCCAGCAGTTTTTCCGGACTGAGACTCTACGAGCAGTACTTC.

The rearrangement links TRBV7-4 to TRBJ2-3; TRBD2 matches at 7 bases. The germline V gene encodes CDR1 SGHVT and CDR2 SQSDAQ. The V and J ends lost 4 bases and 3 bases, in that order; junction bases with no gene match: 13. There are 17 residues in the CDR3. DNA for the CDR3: TGTGCCAGCAGCTCAAACCCAAAGCGGGAACGGACAGATACGCAGTATTTT. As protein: CASSSNPKRERTDTQYF.